These T cell receptor beta chains were read from a single sample in a study of breast tumors, draining lymph nodes, adjacent tissues. TCRdb recomputed calls from the multiplex PCR reads with MiXCR, one row per CDR3 protein. This sample has 12,000 or so distinct CDR3 sequences, with about 46% found just once. Sequenced input: tumor-adjacent breast tissue. The receptors stem from a female donor with breast cancer. Some clones in this sample may be carry-over from other donors' samples. Both conserved end residues are trimmed from each CDR3. A D gene is named only where the DNA matches it firmly. Size is omitted from some rows. Given values are once, few, many or a class for expanded clones.

CDR3 protein: ASSPGVNHQPQH
clone size: .
D gene: .
V gene: TRBV5-4

CDR3 protein: ASSLESYWDSYGQY
clone size: .
D gene: TRBD1
V gene: TRBV7-2

CDR3 protein: ASSQVRGTGRMFSYEQY
clone size: .
D gene: .
V gene: TRBV14

CDR3 protein: ASSEVGQGTGELF
clone size: many
D gene: .
V gene: TRBV6-1

CDR3 protein: SASSWDLGTYEQY
clone size: .
D gene: .
V gene: TRBV20-1

CDR3 protein: ASSRQVFEQY
clone size: many
D gene: .
V gene: TRBV6-1

CDR3 protein: ASSSGQGGETQS
clone size: .
D gene: TRBD1
V gene: TRBV9

CDR3 protein: ASSAQGGAANTGELF
clone size: many
D gene: .
V gene: TRBV9

CDR3 protein: ASSLNFRSSGNTIY
clone size: medium-sized
D gene: .
V gene: TRBV5-1

CDR3 protein: ASREQGAWGYT
clone size: many
D gene: TRBD1
V gene: TRBV28

CDR3 protein: ASRTMGLGTDTQY
clone size: many
D gene: .
V gene: TRBV6-5

CDR3 protein: SARRTGELF
clone size: .
D gene: .
V gene: TRBV20-1

CDR3 protein: ASSSGPSYGYT
clone size: once
D gene: .
V gene: TRBV5-1

CDR3 protein: ASSGTGLEGYT
clone size: many
D gene: .
V gene: TRBV5-1

CDR3 protein: ASGFSNQPQH
clone size: many
D gene: .
V gene: TRBV6-2/TRBV6-3

CDR3 protein: ASSYYSNEQF
clone size: .
D gene: .
V gene: TRBV6-2/TRBV6-3

CDR3 protein: SVAGQPNTEAF
clone size: .
D gene: TRBD1
V gene: TRBV29-1

CDR3 protein: ASSSHRLADTNEQF
clone size: medium-sized
D gene: TRBD2
V gene: TRBV7-2

CDR3 protein: SALLDRLSGNTIY
clone size: .
D gene: TRBD1
V gene: TRBV20-1